This passage covers 7 T cell receptor beta chains from one sample sequenced in a study of cytomegalovirus exposure and HLA in healthy donors. Amplification used 60 Vbeta primers and 13 Jbeta primers. The method was immunoSEQ multiplex PCR; TCRdb's version includes in-frame clones alone and lacks a portion of them. The data hold some 150,000 clones, with 72% observed a single time. Sequencing input: PBMCs. The origin of the receptors is a man aged 40-49 years in good health and CMV-seronegative.

The chain joins TRBV28 to TRBJ1-1, with TRBD1 matching 11 bases. Germline loops: CDR1 MDHEN, CDR2 SYDVKM. The CDR3 length is 20 residues. Trimming removed 4 bases from V and 4 bases from J; junction bases left unmatched: 20. CDR3 coding DNA: TGTGCCAGCAGTTGGACAGGGGGCGACTCTTACCGCTATCCGAGCACTGAAGCTTTCTTT. Translated, it gives CASSWTGGDSYRYPSTEAFF.

The chain employs TRBV19 and TRBJ1-3; TRBD1 matches at 10 bases. Germline trimming cut 9 bases from V and 1 base from J; bases unmatched to any gene: 3. The CDR3 covers 14 residues. The germline V gene encodes CDR1 LNHDA and CDR2 SQIVND (reference sequence). The CDR3 sequence is CASRQGASGNTIYF. CDR3 DNA sequence: TGTGCCAGCAGACAGGGGGCTTCTGGAAACACCATATATTTT.

This chain joins TRBV29-1 and TRBJ1-3, with 7 bases lining up with TRBD1. Germline values: CDR1 SQVTM, CDR2 ANQGSEA. CDR3 size: 14 residues. Trimming took 5 bases from V and 1 from J; bases not matched to a gene: 5. The CDR3 protein is CSVSQGGSGNTIYF. CDR3 nucleotide sequence: TGCAGCGTTTCTCAGGGGGGATCTGGAAACACCATATATTTT.

This clone was recorded only once. The CDR3 nucleotides read TGTGCCAGTAGTACTAAAACAGGGGAAAATCAGCCCCAGCATTTT. This gives the protein CASSTKTGENQPQHF. This sequence joins TRBV19 and TRBJ1-5; 7 bases match TRBD1. The CDR3 is 15 residues long. Germline loops: CDR1 LNHDA, CDR2 SQIVND (reference sequence). V lost 4 bases and J lost 4; bases outside the gene matches: 7.

V usage is TRBV4-1 and J usage is TRBJ1-1; D gene unclear. V gave up 1 base and J gave up 5 bases, with 11 bases separating them. There are 14 residues in the CDR3. Germline lookup yields CDR1 MGHRA and CDR2 YSYEKL. The CDR3 region is CASSQVVSGTEAFF. The CDR3 nucleotides read TGCGCCAGCAGCCAAGTGGTTTCGGGTACTGAAGCTTTCTTT.

J is TRBJ1-2 and V is TRBV7-2, with TRBD1 matching 7 bases. Per germline, CDR1 SGHTA and CDR2 FQGNSA. The CDR3 sequence is 14 residues long. The junction had 1 base not matched to a gene; V was cut back by 1 base and J by 2 bases. The CDR3 nucleotides read TGTGCCAGCAGCTTAGGACAGGGAAACTATGGCTACACCTTC. It specifies CASSLGQGNYGYTF.

The rearrangement links TRBV5-1 to TRBJ2-5, with 11 positions matching TRBD1. The J call may be faulty, since TRBJ2-7 better matches the DNA end. The CDR3 is made up of 16 amino acids. Per germline, CDR1 SGHRS and CDR2 YFSETQ. The CDR3 DNA reads TGCGCCAGCACGCCGTCCCTCGGGACAGGGGGCTACGAGCAGTACTTC. Residues: CASTPSLGTGGYEQYF.